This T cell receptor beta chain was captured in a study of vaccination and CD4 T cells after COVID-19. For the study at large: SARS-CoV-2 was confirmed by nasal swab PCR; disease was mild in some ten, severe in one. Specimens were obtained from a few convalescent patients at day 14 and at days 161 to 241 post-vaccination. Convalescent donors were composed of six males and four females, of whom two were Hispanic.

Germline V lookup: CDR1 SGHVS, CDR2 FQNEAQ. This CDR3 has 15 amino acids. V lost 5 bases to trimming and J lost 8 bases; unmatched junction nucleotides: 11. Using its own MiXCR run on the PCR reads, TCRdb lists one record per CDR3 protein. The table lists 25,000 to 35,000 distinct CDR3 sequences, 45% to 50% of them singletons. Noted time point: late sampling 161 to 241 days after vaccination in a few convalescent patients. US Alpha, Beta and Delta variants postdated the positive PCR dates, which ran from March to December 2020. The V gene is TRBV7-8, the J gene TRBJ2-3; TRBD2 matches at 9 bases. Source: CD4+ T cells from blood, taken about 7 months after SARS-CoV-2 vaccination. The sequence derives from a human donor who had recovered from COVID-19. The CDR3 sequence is CASSPGRGLAPTQYF. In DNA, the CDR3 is TGTGCCAGCAGCCCAGGACGGGGACTAGCCCCTACGCAGTATTTT.